This paragraph reports one TCR beta chain. This CDR3 region has 14 residues. V was pared by 5 bases and J by 0 bases, with 4 bases of the junction left unmatched. Germline CDR1 SGHDT, CDR2 YYEEEE. Study processing details: Amplified reference gene primers provided the basis for estimating nucleated cell counts. Here immunoSEQ multiplex PCR was the method, and the copy in TCRdb shows in-frame clones only, minus some. The V and J calls and clone size are taken from that table; D and trimming were inferred from the DNA. The repertoire holds over 70,000 clones, with over 75% as singletons. This record comes from a study of blood T cell repertoires in COVID-19.

Source material: peripheral blood. The source of this sequence is a woman aged 55-70 years with acute or convalescent COVID-19. The chain employs TRBV5-6 and TRBJ1-1; TRBD1 aligns across 7 bases. CDR3 residues: CASSWDRMNTEAFF. The CDR3 DNA is TGTGCCAGCAGTTGGGACAGAATGAACACTGAAGCTTTCTTT.